This T cell receptor beta chain was retrieved from a study of shared clonotypes between healthy human individuals. Study-level results: Tissues were not sampled, only blood, and their repertoires likely differ.

In the case of this clone: Its antigen is unknown.

Clones were sequenced by immunoSEQ multiplex PCR, and TCRdb holds only the in-frame ones, with some missing. The data hold about 2.1 million clones, with 85% to 95% observed a single time. CD8 cells regarded as naive lacked CD45RO, were positively chosen for CCR7, and omitted terminally differentiated effector memory CD45RA+ cells. This CDR3 comprises 17 residues. Trimming at V came to 4 bases and at J to 2 bases, leaving 10 bases not matched to a gene. In germline, CDR1 is SGHDN, CDR2 FVKESK. This chain connects TRBV14 to TRBJ2-1, with 8 bases that match TRBD1. The origin of this receptor is a young man in good health. Some clones in this sample may be carry-over from other donors' samples. Sequencing was done on a sample of naive CD8+ T cells from PBMCs. The CDR3 loop reads CASSPWEDRVPYNEQFF. CDR3 in DNA: TGTGCCAGCAGCCCCTGGGAGGACAGGGTACCCTACAATGAGCAGTTCTTC.